The entry that follows covers one T cell receptor beta chain sequence. The same CDR3 also results from other DNA sequences found in this sample. This specimen comes from a study of T cell changes during pregnancy in multiple sclerosis. The assay was immunoSEQ multiplex PCR, and TCRdb's table has in-frame clones only and misses some. This table holds approximately 60,000 clones, 85% to 95% found once. This CDR3 is 13 amino acids long. Germline lookup yields CDR1 MNHEY and CDR2 SVGAGI. V lost 2 bases and J 4 bases, leaving 9 bases between the germline ends. This clonotype originated in a female donor with multiple sclerosis, enrolled in a pregnancy study. Specimen: CD8+ T cells from peripheral blood mononuclear cells, collected in the third trimester of pregnancy. This chain uses TRBV6-5 with TRBJ2-7, with D perhaps matching TRBD1 (6 bases). The CDR3 bases are TGTGCCAGCAGTTACGCGGACAGTTACGAGCAGTACTTC. Translation gives CASSYADSYEQYF.